This T cell receptor beta chain is drawn from a study of T cell repertoires in cytomegalovirus infection. From the reads, TCRdb called clonotypes with MiXCR, one entry per CDR3 protein. The sample shows under 300,000 distinct CDR3 sequences, approximately 15% of them seen only once. The CDR3 loop spans 16 amino acids. J gave up 2 bases and V 6 bases, and 8 bases lay outside the gene matches. CDR1 and CDR2 (germline): MNHEY, SVGEGT. The chain joins TRBV6-2 or TRBV6-3 to TRBJ2-1; TRBD2 agrees at 9 bases. The TCR was taken from a human donor in good health (CMV status not recorded). Some clones in this sample may be carry-over from other donors' samples. The sample comprised CD8+ T cells from PBMCs. CDR3 protein: CASRDLAGLPYNEQFF. CDR3 coding DNA: TGTGCCAGCAGAGATCTAGCGGGGCTCCCCTACAATGAGCAGTTCTTC.